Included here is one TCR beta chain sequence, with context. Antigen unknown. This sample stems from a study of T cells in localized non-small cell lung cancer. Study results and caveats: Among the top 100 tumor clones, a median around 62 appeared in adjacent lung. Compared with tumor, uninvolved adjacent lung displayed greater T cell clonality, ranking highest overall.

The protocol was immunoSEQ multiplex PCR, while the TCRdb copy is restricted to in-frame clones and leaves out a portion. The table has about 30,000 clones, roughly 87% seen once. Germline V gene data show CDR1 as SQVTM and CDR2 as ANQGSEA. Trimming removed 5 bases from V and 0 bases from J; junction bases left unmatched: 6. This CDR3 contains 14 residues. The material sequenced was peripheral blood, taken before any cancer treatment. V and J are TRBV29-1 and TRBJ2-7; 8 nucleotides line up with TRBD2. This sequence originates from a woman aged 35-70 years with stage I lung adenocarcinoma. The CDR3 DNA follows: TGCAGCGTTAAGCTAGCGGGTTCCTCCTACGAGCAGTACTTC. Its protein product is CSVKLAGSSYEQYF.